Listed below are T cell receptor beta chains from one sample, sequenced in a study of blood T cells in healthy people across ages. TCRdb independently ran MiXCR on the 5' RACE reads; one entry per CDR3 protein. The table shows 730,000 or so distinct CDR3 sequences, with over 40% occurring only once. The specimen was blood. The receptors were sampled from a man at least 80 years old in good health. CDR3s include the opening cysteine and the closing phenylalanine or tryptophan. D genes are given only for firm matches. Rows give clone size only sometimes, using once, few, many, or a class for an expanded clone.

>TRBJ2-5|NA|TRBV5-1|NA
TGCGCCAGCAGCAGCGGACGGGCTTGGGAGACCCAGTACTTC
CASSSGRAWETQYF
>TRBJ1-5|NA|TRBV7-9|TRBD1
TGTGCCAGCAGCCGGACAGGGGGCACGAATCAGCCCCAGCATTTT
CASSRTGGTNQPQHF
>TRBJ2-5|few|TRBV7-8|NA
TGTGCCAGCAGCTTAGGGGCAGGACAAGAGACCCAGTACTTC
CASSLGAGQETQYF
>TRBJ2-1|many|TRBV14|TRBD1
TGTGCCAGCAGCCACGGACAGGGGGCTTCCTACAATGAGCAGTTCTTC
CASSHGQGASYNEQFF
>TRBJ2-5|NA|TRBV12-3/TRBV12-4|TRBD2
TGTGCCAGCAGCTGGCTAGCGGCCCCGGGGCAAGAGACCCAGTACTTC
CASSWLAAPGQETQYF
>TRBJ1-2|few|TRBV7-6|NA
TGTGCCAGCAGCCCGTATCCTAACTATGGCTACACCTTC
CASSPYPNYGYTF
>TRBJ2-5|NA|TRBV20-1|NA
TGCAGTACAAACAGCAATAGTAGGGGTCCCCAAGAGACCCAGTACTTC
CSTNSNSRGPQETQYF
>TRBJ2-5|NA|TRBV3-1|TRBD1
TGTGCCAGCAGCCCGACGGGACAGGGGGCCTTAGAGCAGTACTTC
CASSPTGQGALEQYF
>TRBJ1-1|NA|TRBV6-4|TRBD1
TGTGCCAGCAGAGTCTCCGGGACAGGGACCCAAGCTTTCTTT
CASRVSGTGTQAFF
>TRBJ2-7|many|TRBV7-6|TRBD2
TGTGCCAGCAGCTTAGGAACCGGGGGGGAAACCTACGAGCAGTACTTC
CASSLGTGGETYEQYF
>TRBJ2-2|few|TRBV5-6|TRBD2
TGTGCCAGCCGTTATAGCGGGGGGGCGGACCTCGGGGAGCTGTTTTTT
CASRYSGGADLGELFF
>TRBJ1-2|few|TRBV10-2|NA
TGCGCCAGCAGCGACGAGGGGTACCACACCTTC
CASSDEGYHTF
>TRBJ2-1|NA|TRBV20-1|TRBD2
TGCAGTGCTAGCAGACTAGCGGGAGTTCGGAATGAGCAGTTCTTC
CSASRLAGVRNEQFF
>TRBJ2-2|few|TRBV6-5|TRBD2
TGTGCCAGCACCCTCGGGGTAGCGGGGAACACCGGGGAGCTGTTTTTT
CASTLGVAGNTGELFF
>TRBJ1-2|NA|TRBV27|TRBD1
TGTGCCAGCGGCGACAGGGGGCGCGAAGGCTACACCTTC
CASGDRGREGYTF
>TRBJ1-4|NA|TRBV15|TRBD1
TGTGCCACCAGCAGAGGGGGACAGGGCGGCGAAAAACTGTTTTTT
CATSRGGQGGEKLFF
>TRBJ2-3|once|TRBV4-1|NA
TGCGCCAGCAGCCTCGGGGCTAGCGTTAGCACAGATACGCAGTATTTT
CASSLGASVSTDTQYF
>TRBJ2-1|NA|TRBV29-1|TRBD1
TGCAGCGTTACCGGGACAGGTTACAATGAGCAGTTCTTC
CSVTGTGYNEQFF
>TRBJ1-1|NA|TRBV6-2/TRBV6-3|NA
TGTGCCAGCAGTTACAATCGGAACACTGAAGCTTTCTTT
CASSYNRNTEAFF
>TRBJ2-3|NA|TRBV4-2|TRBD2
TGTGCCAGCAGCCAAGATTATAGTGGAGCGGGGGGAGATACGCAGTATTTT
CASSQDYSGAGGDTQYF
>TRBJ2-7|NA|TRBV12-3/TRBV12-4|TRBD1
TGTGCCAGCAGTTATACAGGGGACTCCTACGAGCAGTACTTC
CASSYTGDSYEQYF
>TRBJ1-1|NA|TRBV4-3|NA
TGCGCCAGCAGCCAAGGGATTTGGAACACTGAAGCTTTCTTT
CASSQGIWNTEAFF
>TRBJ2-1|many|TRBV27|NA
TGTGCCAGCAGTCGAGACCGGGAAACCCTCTACAATGAGCAGTTCTTC
CASSRDRETLYNEQFF
>TRBJ2-5|many|TRBV29-1|NA
TGCAGCGACATGGACGGCCCAGAGACCCAGTACTTC
CSDMDGPETQYF
>TRBJ2-3|NA|TRBV5-6|NA
TGTGCCAGCAGCTTCGAAGGGTTGAGGACAGATACGCAGTATTTT
CASSFEGLRTDTQYF
>TRBJ2-5|few|TRBV10-1|TRBD1
TGCGCCAGCAGTGAGTCGACAGGGGGCGCGCAGACCCAGTACTTC
CASSESTGGAQTQYF
>TRBJ2-3|NA|TRBV2|NA
TGTGCCAGCAGATCAATCCGGGAGACAGATACGCAGTATTTT
CASRSIRETDTQYF
>TRBJ2-5|NA|TRBV7-2|NA
TGTGCCAGCAGCTTAACCGCCCACCAAGAGACCCAGTACTTC
CASSLTAHQETQYF
>TRBJ2-1|NA|TRBV6-2/TRBV6-3|NA
TGTGCCAGCAATCAAAACGGCAACAATGAGCAGTTCTTC
CASNQNGNNEQFF
>TRBJ1-6|few|TRBV12-3/TRBV12-4|NA
TGTGCCAGCAGTGGACCGAATTCACCCCTCCACTTT
CASSGPNSPLHF
>TRBJ2-5|NA|TRBV11-1|NA
TGTGCCAGCAGCGCTACTAGCACAGAGACCCAGTACTTC
CASSATSTETQYF
>TRBJ1-4|NA|TRBV14|NA
TGTGCCAGCAGCCTCAGATTCGCAACTAATGAAAAACTGTTTTTT
CASSLRFATNEKLFF
>TRBJ1-2|once|TRBV6-2/TRBV6-3|TRBD1
TGTGCCAGCAGACACTTTGGGACAGGGAACTATGGCTACACCTTC
CASRHFGTGNYGYTF
>TRBJ2-1|NA|TRBV29-1|TRBD2
TGCAGCGTTGAAGATGAAGGACTAGCGGGAGGTCGCGCCTACAATGAGCAGTTCTTC
CSVEDEGLAGGRAYNEQFF
>TRBJ2-2|few|TRBV7-9|TRBD1
TGTGCCAGCAGCTTGACAGGGACCGGGGAGCTGTTTTTT
CASSLTGTGELFF
>TRBJ2-7|NA|TRBV7-2|TRBD1
TGTGCCAGCAGGAGAGGGGGCGTTAACTACGAGCAGTACTTC
CASRRGGVNYEQYF
>TRBJ2-7|NA|TRBV11-3|NA
TGTGCCAGCAGTATAGGAACGTCCTACGAGCAGTACTTC
CASSIGTSYEQYF
>TRBJ1-2|NA|TRBV7-8|NA
TGTGCCAGCAGCTTAGATCCCCGCATCTATGGCTACACCTTC
CASSLDPRIYGYTF
>TRBJ1-6|NA|TRBV25-1|NA
TGTGCCAGCAGTGGCAAGGCGTTCCTAGGGTCACCCCTCCACTTT
CASSGKAFLGSPLHF
>TRBJ2-7|NA|TRBV5-1|NA
TGCGCCAGCAGCACCACCGGGACGGATGATTACTACGAGCAGTACTTC
CASSTTGTDDYYEQYF
>TRBJ1-2|NA|TRBV28|TRBD1
TGTGCCAGCAGCATCACCGGGACAGGGATTGGTGGCTACACCTTC
CASSITGTGIGGYTF
>TRBJ2-7|few|TRBV4-1|TRBD1
TGCGCCAGCAGCCGCTCCGGACAGGGGGTTTCCTACGAGCAGTACTTC
CASSRSGQGVSYEQYF
>TRBJ2-7|NA|TRBV27|TRBD2
TGTGCCAGCAGTCCCACTAGCGGATGGGGGATAAAATACGAGCAGTACTTC
CASSPTSGWGIKYEQYF
>TRBJ2-1|NA|TRBV27|NA
TGTGCCAGCAGTCCGCGGACTTTTAACAATGAGCAGTTCTTC
CASSPRTFNNEQFF
>TRBJ2-7|NA|TRBV7-2|NA
TGTGCCAGCAGCTTAGCGGATAGGCCAGGGAGACCTTACGAGCAGTACTTC
CASSLADRPGRPYEQYF
>TRBJ2-7|once|TRBV7-2|NA
TGTGCCAGTCGATCTGGACTGAACTCCTACGAGCAGTACTTC
CASRSGLNSYEQYF